Listed below are T cell receptor beta chains from one sample, sequenced in a study of response to subunit inactivated influenza vaccine. One entry per CDR3 protein results from TCRdb running MiXCR on the RT-PCR reads. The sample holds 280,000 or so distinct CDR3 sequences, less than 25% seen once. This sample comprised PBMCs from blood, obtained about 19 months after vaccination. These receptors came from a man aged 50-75 years who received an inactivated influenza vaccine. The CDR3 runs from the conserved cysteine through the conserved F or W. A D gene is named only where the DNA matches it firmly. Not all rows give a size; the values are once, few, many and, for expanded clones, a class.

clone_size,v_call,d_call,j_call,cdr3_nt,cdr3_aa
NA,TRBV20-1,NA,TRBJ2-2,TGCAGTGCCCGCTCGTGGGACGCCGGGGAGCTGTTTTTT,CSARSWDAGELFF
few,TRBV29-1,TRBD2,TRBJ2-7,TGCAGCGTTGAAGTCCCGGGGGGACTAAATCTCTACGAGCAGTACTTC,CSVEVPGGLNLYEQYF
many,TRBV5-1,NA,TRBJ2-1,TGCGCCAGCAGCTTGGAGGCCGATGTCTACCTCTACAATGAGCAGTTCTTC,CASSLEADVYLYNEQFF
many,TRBV12-3/TRBV12-4,NA,TRBJ1-5,TGTGCCAGCAGTTTAGGTGTCGAATACAATCAGCCCCAGCATTTT,CASSLGVEYNQPQHF
NA,TRBV6-2/TRBV6-3,TRBD1,TRBJ2-1,TGTGCCAGCAGGACGTCTGGGACAGGGAAGTACAATGAGCAGTTCTTC,CASRTSGTGKYNEQFF
few,TRBV5-6,NA,TRBJ2-7,TGTGCCAGCAGCATGGACGACGGTTCCTACGAGCAGTACTTC,CASSMDDGSYEQYF
many,TRBV12-3/TRBV12-4,NA,TRBJ1-2,TGTGCCAGCAGTTTGAGGACACAAGCTAACTATGGCTACACCTTC,CASSLRTQANYGYTF
few,TRBV12-3/TRBV12-4,TRBD1,TRBJ2-6,TGTGCCAGCAGTTTATGGGACAGGGGGCCTGGGGCCAACGTCCTGACTTTC,CASSLWDRGPGANVLTF
NA,TRBV24-1,TRBD1,TRBJ1-2,TGTGCCACCAGTGATGCATCGACAGGGAATGGCTACACCTTC,CATSDASTGNGYTF
NA,TRBV28,TRBD1,TRBJ1-4,TGTGCCAGCAGGGACAGGGAAGTTGAAAAACTGTTTTTT,CASRDREVEKLFF
NA,TRBV12-3/TRBV12-4,NA,TRBJ1-2,TGTGCCAGCAGCTCCAGCTCCCCCTATGGCTACACCTTC,CASSSSSPYGYTF
few,TRBV20-1,NA,TRBJ2-7,TGCAGTGCTAGAGATGGAACCCCCTACGAGCAGTACTTC,CSARDGTPYEQYF
NA,TRBV7-8,NA,TRBJ2-7,TGTGCCAGCAGCTTAGCGGGCGGCTACAGGGCCTACGAGCAGTACTTC,CASSLAGGYRAYEQYF
many,TRBV12-3/TRBV12-4,NA,TRBJ1-1,TGTGCCAGCAGTTTGAGGGGGAGCACTGAAGCTTTCTTT,CASSLRGSTEAFF
NA,TRBV6-1,TRBD2,TRBJ2-3,TGTGCCAGCAGCGCAACCAGACTAGCGGGGTACACAGATACGCAGTATTTT,CASSATRLAGYTDTQYF
few,TRBV7-9,TRBD1,TRBJ1-6,TGTGCCAGCAGGACACAGGGGGATAATTCACCCCTCCACTTT,CASRTQGDNSPLHF
few,TRBV6-1,NA,TRBJ1-6,TGTGCCAGCAGTGACAGCGAGGGAGGCAATTCACCCCTCCACTTT,CASSDSEGGNSPLHF
many,TRBV11-2,NA,TRBJ2-5,TGTGCCAGCAGCCCCCAGCGGAAGACCCAGTACTTC,CASSPQRKTQYF
NA,TRBV7-9,NA,TRBJ2-1,TGTGCCAGCAGCCCCGGGGCCAAAAGGTTCTTC,CASSPGAKRFF
few,TRBV7-2,TRBD2,TRBJ2-5,TGTGCCAGCAGCTCCCTCGGACTAGCGGCAGAGACCCAGTACTTC,CASSSLGLAAETQYF
many,TRBV25-1,NA,TRBJ1-5,TGTGCCAGCAGTGACGGTAGACACATCAATCAGCCCCAGCATTTT,CASSDGRHINQPQHF
few,TRBV7-2,NA,TRBJ1-6,TGTGCCAGCAGCTTAGGGCCCCGGGGGAATTCACCCCTCCACTTT,CASSLGPRGNSPLHF
NA,TRBV11-2,NA,TRBJ1-2,TGTGCCAGCAGCTCAAGGATGGGGCTAGGCTATGGCTACACCTTC,CASSSRMGLGYGYTF
NA,TRBV7-2,TRBD2,TRBJ2-3,TGTGCCAGCAGCAACCGACTAGCGGGGGGGGTGGATACGCAGTATTTT,CASSNRLAGGVDTQYF
few,TRBV12-3/TRBV12-4,NA,TRBJ2-3,TGTGCCAGCAGTTTCCCTCCCACAGATACGCAGTATTTT,CASSFPPTDTQYF
NA,TRBV2,NA,TRBJ2-5,TGTGCCAGCAGTTTAAAAGAGACCCAGTACTTC,CASSLKETQYF
many,TRBV29-1,NA,TRBJ1-3,TGCAGCGTCTCCCTAGGGGACGTTGGAAACACCATATATTTT,CSVSLGDVGNTIYF
NA,TRBV6-5,NA,TRBJ1-5,TGTGCCAGCAGTTACACCATAAGGGACCAGCCCCAGCATTTT,CASSYTIRDQPQHF
NA,TRBV29-1,NA,TRBJ2-3,TGCAGCGTACACAGGGACTCAGATACGCAGTATTTT,CSVHRDSDTQYF
many,TRBV7-9,NA,TRBJ1-2,TGTGCCAGCAGCCCCCTGGCAGGAAGCTATGGCTACACCTTC,CASSPLAGSYGYTF
few,TRBV24-1,NA,TRBJ1-4,TGTGCCACCAGTGATTTAGCAGGGTCGGGGGCAACTAATGAAAAACTGTTTTTT,CATSDLAGSGATNEKLFF
NA,TRBV5-1,NA,TRBJ1-2,TGCGCCAGCGCGGGGGTTTCAGGGTATGGCTACACCTTC,CASAGVSGYGYTF
few,TRBV29-1,NA,TRBJ1-1,TGCAGCGTTGAAGTGGTGGCAGATGAAGCTTTCTTT,CSVEVVADEAFF
NA,TRBV5-1,TRBD2,TRBJ2-7,TGCGCCAGCAGCTTGAGTGCGGGAGGGCCCTGGAACGAGCAGTACTTC,CASSLSAGGPWNEQYF
NA,TRBV28,NA,TRBJ2-7,TGTGCCAGCAGTTTTACAGGGAGGTGGTACGAGCAGTACTTC,CASSFTGRWYEQYF
many,TRBV12-3/TRBV12-4,TRBD1,TRBJ1-5,TGTGCCAGCAGTCCCGGGGGGACAGTCTTATCGCCCCAGCATTTT,CASSPGGTVLSPQHF
few,TRBV7-2,TRBD1,TRBJ1-5,TGTGCCAGCAGGGGACAGGGGACCGGTCAGCCCCAGCATTTT,CASRGQGTGQPQHF
few,TRBV6-1,TRBD2,TRBJ2-5,TGTGCCACAAGTATTGTAGCGGGGGAAGAGACCCAGTACTTC,CATSIVAGEETQYF
few,TRBV5-6,NA,TRBJ2-7,TGTGCCAGCACCAAATACCAGTGGGAAGACTACGAGCAGTACTTC,CASTKYQWEDYEQYF
few,TRBV2,NA,TRBJ1-5,TGTGCCAGCAGTGAAGACAGGGTGGATCAGCCCCAGCATTTT,CASSEDRVDQPQHF
few,TRBV27,NA,TRBJ1-1,TGTGCCAGCAAGCTACAGGGCTTGAACACTGAAGCTTTCTTT,CASKLQGLNTEAFF
NA,TRBV14,NA,TRBJ2-7,TGTGCCAGCAGCCAGGCCGGGAGGGGGCTCTACGAGCAGTACTTC,CASSQAGRGLYEQYF
NA,TRBV7-9,TRBD1,TRBJ1-6,TGTGCCAGCAGCTTATCTATGGGACAGCGGAATTCACCCCTCCACTTT,CASSLSMGQRNSPLHF
NA,TRBV5-5,TRBD1,TRBJ1-6,TGTGCCAGCAGCTTTCAGACAGGGGGCGGAAGGGATTCACCCCTCCACTTT,CASSFQTGGGRDSPLHF
NA,TRBV12-3/TRBV12-4,NA,TRBJ2-1,TGTGCCAGCAGTCGGAAGGGGGTATACAATGAGCAGTTCTTC,CASSRKGVYNEQFF
NA,TRBV11-2,NA,TRBJ1-1,TGTGCCAGCAGCCCACAGCTGAACACTGAAGCTTTCTTT,CASSPQLNTEAFF
NA,TRBV4-3,NA,TRBJ1-2,TGCGCCAGCAGCCAAGGAGAGAGGAACTATGGCTACACCTTC,CASSQGERNYGYTF
NA,TRBV4-3,NA,TRBJ2-1,TGCGCCAGCAGCCAGGGGTTTACCTACAATGAGCAGTTCTTC,CASSQGFTYNEQFF
NA,TRBV5-1,NA,TRBJ1-2,TGCGCCAGCAGCTTGGAGGGCAGGGGTAACGACTATGGCTACACCTTC,CASSLEGRGNDYGYTF
many,TRBV4-2,NA,TRBJ1-3,TGTGCCAGCAGCCAAGATGTGGCCAGCGTTGGAAACACCATATATTTT,CASSQDVASVGNTIYF
few,TRBV10-3,NA,TRBJ1-2,TGTGCCATCAGTGAGACAGGCCAGGCCTATGGCTACACCTTC,CAISETGQAYGYTF
NA,TRBV5-1,NA,TRBJ1-4,TGCGCCAGCAGCTTGTCCGGTTCTAATGAAAAACTGTTTTTT,CASSLSGSNEKLFF
NA,TRBV20-1,NA,TRBJ2-5,TGCAGTGCTAGAGGCAAAAGCTTGCAAGAGACCCAGTACTTC,CSARGKSLQETQYF